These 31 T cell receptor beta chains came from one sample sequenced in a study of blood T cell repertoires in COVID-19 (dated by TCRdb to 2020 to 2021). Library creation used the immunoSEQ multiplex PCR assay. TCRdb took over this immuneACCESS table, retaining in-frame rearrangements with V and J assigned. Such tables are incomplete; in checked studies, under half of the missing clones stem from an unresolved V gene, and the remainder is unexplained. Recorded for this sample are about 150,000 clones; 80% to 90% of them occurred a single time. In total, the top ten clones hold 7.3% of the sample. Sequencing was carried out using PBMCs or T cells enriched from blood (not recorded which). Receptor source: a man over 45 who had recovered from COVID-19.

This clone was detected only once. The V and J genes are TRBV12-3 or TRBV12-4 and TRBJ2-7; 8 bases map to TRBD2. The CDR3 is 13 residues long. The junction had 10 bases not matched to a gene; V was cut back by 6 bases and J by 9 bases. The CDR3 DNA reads TGTGCCAGCAGACGAGCGGGGGTGTATCGGCAGTACTTC. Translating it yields CASRRAGVYRQYF.

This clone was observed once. The CDR3 region has the DNA TGTGCTAGTGGTTTGAGTAGCGGGGGCCTGAATGAGCAGTTCTTC. This sequence encodes CASGLSSGGLNEQFF. The chain has TRBV12-5 and TRBJ2-1; 9 bases are shared with TRBD2. Germline V gives CDR1 LGHNT, CDR2 FRNRAP. This CDR3 comprises 15 residues. With 2 bases clipped from V and 7 bases from J, the junction kept 6 bases outside the gene matches.

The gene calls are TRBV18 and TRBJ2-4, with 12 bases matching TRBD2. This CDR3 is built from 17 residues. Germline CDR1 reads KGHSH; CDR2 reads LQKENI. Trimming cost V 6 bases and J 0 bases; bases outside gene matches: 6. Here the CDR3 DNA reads TGTGCCAGCTCCGCTAGACTAGCGGGAGTAGCCAAAAACATTCAGTACTTC. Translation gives CASSARLAGVAKNIQYF.

For the CDR3, the DNA is TGTGCCAGCAGGACCACTAGGGTGAACACTGAAGCTTTCTTT. Its translation: CASRTTRVNTEAFF. V usage is TRBV6-5 and J usage is TRBJ1-1; D gene uncertain. Germline V CDR1 and CDR2: MNHEY, SVGAGI. The CDR3 has 14 residues. V lost 6 bases to trimming and J lost 0 bases, with 11 bases between them.

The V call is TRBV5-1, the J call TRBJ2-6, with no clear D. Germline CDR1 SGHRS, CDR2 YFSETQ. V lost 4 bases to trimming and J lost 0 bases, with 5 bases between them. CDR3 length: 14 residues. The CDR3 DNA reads TGCGCCAGCAGCATGAGCTCTGGGGCCAACGTCCTGACTTTC. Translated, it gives CASSMSSGANVLTF.

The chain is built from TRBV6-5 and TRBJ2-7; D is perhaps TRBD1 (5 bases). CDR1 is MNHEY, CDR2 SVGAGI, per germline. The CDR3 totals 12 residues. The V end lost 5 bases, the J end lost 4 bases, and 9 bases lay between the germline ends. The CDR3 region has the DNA TGTGCCAGCAGTACACGACAGTACGAGCAGTACTTC. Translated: CASSTRQYEQYF.

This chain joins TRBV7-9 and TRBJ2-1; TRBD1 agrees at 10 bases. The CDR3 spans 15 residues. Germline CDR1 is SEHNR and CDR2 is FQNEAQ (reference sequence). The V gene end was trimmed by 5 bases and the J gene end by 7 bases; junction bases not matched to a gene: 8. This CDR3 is CASSMTGTGDNEQFF. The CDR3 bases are TGTGCCAGCAGCATGACCGGGACAGGGGATAATGAGCAGTTCTTC.

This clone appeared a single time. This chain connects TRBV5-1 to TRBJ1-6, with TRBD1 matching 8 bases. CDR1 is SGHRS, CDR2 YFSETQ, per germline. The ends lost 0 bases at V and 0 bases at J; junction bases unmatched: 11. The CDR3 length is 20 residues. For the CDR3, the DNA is TGCGCCAGCAGCTTGGCCGTCTACCTCAGGGGGCCCTCCTATAATTCACCCCTCCACTTT. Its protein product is CASSLAVYLRGPSYNSPLHF.

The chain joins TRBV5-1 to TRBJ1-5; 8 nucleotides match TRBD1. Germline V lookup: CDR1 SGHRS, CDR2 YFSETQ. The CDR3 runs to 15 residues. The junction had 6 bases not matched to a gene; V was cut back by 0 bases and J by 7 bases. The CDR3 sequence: CASSLGDRFEQPQHF. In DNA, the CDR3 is TGCGCCAGCAGCTTGGGGGACAGGTTTGAGCAGCCCCAGCATTTT. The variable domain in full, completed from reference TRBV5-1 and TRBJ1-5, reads KAGVTQTPRYLIKTRGQQVTLSCSPISGHRSVSWYQQTPGQGLQFLFEYFSETQRNKGNFPGRFSGRQFSNSRSEMNVSTLELGDSALYLCASSLGDRFEQPQHFGDGTRLSIL.

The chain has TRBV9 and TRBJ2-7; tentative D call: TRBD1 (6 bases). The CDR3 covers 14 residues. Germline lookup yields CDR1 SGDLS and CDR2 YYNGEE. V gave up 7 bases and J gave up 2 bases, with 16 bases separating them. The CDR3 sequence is CASGDGTPTYEQYF. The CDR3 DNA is TGTGCCAGCGGCGACGGGACACCCACCTACGAGCAGTACTTC.

The CDR3 protein is CASSLGGTSSYNSPLHF. DNA of the CDR3: TGCGCCAGCAGCTTGGGGGGGACAAGCTCCTATAATTCACCCCTCCACTTT. The genes are TRBV5-1 and TRBJ1-6; D may be TRBD1 (6 bases). The CDR3 runs to 17 residues. CDR1 is SGHRS, CDR2 YFSETQ, per germline. V gave up 0 bases and J gave up 0 bases, with 10 bases separating them.

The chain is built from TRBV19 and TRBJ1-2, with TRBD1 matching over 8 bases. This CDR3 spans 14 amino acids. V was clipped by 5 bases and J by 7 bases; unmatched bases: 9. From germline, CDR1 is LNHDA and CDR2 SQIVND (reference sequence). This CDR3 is CASSEGQGYSGYTF. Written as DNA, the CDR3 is TGTGCCAGTAGTGAAGGACAGGGTTACTCTGGCTACACCTTC.

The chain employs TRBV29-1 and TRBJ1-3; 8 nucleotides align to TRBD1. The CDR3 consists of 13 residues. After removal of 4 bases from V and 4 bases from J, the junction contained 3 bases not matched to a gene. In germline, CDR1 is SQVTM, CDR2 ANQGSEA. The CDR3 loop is CSVGRGPGNTIYF. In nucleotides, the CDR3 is TGCAGCGTTGGCAGGGGGCCGGGAAACACCATATATTTT. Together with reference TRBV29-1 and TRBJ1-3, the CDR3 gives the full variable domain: SAVISQKPSRDICQRGTSLTIQCQVDSQVTMMFWYRQQPGQSLTLIATANQGSEATYESGFVIDKFPISRPNLTFSTLTVSNMSPEDSSIYLCSVGRGPGNTIYFGEGSWLTVV.

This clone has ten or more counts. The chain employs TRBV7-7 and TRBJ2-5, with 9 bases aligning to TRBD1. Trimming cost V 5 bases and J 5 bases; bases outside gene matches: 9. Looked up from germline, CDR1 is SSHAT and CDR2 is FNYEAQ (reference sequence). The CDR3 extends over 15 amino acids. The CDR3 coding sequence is TGTGCCAGCAGCATACACAGGGGGCATCGGGAGACCCAGTACTTC. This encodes CASSIHRGHRETQYF.

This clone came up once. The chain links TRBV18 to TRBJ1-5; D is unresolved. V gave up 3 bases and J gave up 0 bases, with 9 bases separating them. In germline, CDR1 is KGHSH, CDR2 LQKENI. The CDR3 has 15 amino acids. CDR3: CASSPGIDSNQPQHF. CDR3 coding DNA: TGTGCCAGCTCACCCGGGATTGATAGCAATCAGCCCCAGCATTTT.

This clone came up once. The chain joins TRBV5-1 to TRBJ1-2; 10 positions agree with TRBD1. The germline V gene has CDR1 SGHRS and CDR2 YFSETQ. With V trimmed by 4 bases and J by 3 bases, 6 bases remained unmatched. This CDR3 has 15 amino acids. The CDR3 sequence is CASSNRDRGDYGYTF. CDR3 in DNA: TGCGCCAGCAGCAACCGGGACAGGGGTGACTATGGCTACACCTTC.

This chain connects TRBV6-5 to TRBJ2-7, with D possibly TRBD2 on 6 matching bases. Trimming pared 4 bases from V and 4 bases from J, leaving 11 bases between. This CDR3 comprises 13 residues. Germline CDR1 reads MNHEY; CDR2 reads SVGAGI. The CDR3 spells CASSSGRRYEQYF. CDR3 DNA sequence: TGTGCCAGCAGTTCAGGGAGGCGGTACGAGCAGTACTTC.

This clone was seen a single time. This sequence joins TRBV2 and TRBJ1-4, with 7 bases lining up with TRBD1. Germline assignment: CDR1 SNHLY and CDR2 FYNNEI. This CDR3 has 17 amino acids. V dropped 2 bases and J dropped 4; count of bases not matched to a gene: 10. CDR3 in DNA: TGTGCCAGCAGTGAACGATCCGGGACAGCATTTAATGAAAAACTGTTTTTT. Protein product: CASSERSGTAFNEKLFF.

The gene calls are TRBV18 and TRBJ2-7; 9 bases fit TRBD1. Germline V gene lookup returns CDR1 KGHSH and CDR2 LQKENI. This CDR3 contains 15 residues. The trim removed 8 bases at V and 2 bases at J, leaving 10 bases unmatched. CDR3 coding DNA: TGTGCCAGCGCAAAAGGGAGACAGGGGGCCTACGAGCAGTACTTC. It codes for CASAKGRQGAYEQYF. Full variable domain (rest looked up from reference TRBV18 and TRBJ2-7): NAGVMQNPRHLVRRRGQEARLRCSPMKGHSHVYWYRQLPEEGLKFMVYLQKENIIDESGMPKERFSAEFPKEGPSILRIQQVVRGDSAAYFCASAKGRQGAYEQYFGPGTRLTVT.

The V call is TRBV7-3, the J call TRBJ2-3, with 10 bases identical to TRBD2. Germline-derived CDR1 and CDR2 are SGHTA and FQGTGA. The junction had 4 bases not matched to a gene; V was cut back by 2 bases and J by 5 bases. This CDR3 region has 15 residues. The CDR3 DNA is TGTGCCAGCAGCTTACGTAGCGGGGGGAGAGATACGCAGTATTTT. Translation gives CASSLRSGGRDTQYF. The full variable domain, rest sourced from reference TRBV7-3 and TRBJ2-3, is GAGVSQTPSNKVTEKGKYVELRCDPISGHTALYWYRQSLGQGPEFLIYFQGTGAADDSGLPNDRFFAVRPEGSVSTLKIQRTERGDSAVYLCASSLRSGGRDTQYFGPGTRLTVL.

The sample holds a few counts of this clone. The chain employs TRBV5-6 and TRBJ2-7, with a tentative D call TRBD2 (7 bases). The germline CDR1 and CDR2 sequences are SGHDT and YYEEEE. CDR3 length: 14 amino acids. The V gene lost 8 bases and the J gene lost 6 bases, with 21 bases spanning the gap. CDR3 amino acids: CASYLGGPPVEQYF. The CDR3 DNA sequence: TGTGCCAGTTATCTCGGGGGGCCCCCCGTCGAGCAGTACTTC.

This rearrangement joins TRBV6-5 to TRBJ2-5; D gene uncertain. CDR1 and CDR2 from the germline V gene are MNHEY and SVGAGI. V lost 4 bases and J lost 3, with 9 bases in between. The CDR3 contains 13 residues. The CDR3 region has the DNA TGTGCCAGCAGTTTCCGACAAGAAGAGACCCAGTACTTC. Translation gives CASSFRQEETQYF.

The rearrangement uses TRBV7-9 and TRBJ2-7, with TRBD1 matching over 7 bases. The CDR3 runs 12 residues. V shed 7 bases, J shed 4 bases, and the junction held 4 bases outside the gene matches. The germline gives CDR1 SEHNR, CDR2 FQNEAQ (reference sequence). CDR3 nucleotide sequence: TGTGCCAGCACACAGGGGATTTACGAGCAGTACTTC. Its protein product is CASTQGIYEQYF.

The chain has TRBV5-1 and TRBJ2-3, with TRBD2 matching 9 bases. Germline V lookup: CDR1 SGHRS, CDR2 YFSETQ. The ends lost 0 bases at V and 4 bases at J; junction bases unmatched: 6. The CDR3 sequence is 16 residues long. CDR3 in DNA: TGCGCCAGCAGCTTGGCCCGCGGGGGGGCCCCAGATACGCAGTATTTT. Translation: CASSLARGGAPDTQYF.

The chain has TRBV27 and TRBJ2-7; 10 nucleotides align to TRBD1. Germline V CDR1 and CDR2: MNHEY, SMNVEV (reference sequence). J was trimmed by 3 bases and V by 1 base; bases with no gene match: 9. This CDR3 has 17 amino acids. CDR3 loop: CASSLFLGTGVVYEQYF. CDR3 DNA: TGTGCCAGCAGTTTATTTTTAGGGACAGGGGTGGTCTACGAGCAGTACTTC.

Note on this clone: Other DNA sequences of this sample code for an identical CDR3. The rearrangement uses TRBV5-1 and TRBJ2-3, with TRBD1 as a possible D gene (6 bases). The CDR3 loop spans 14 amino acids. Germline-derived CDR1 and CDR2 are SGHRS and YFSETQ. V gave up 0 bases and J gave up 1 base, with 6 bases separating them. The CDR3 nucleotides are TGCGCCAGCAGCTTGGACAGGGGCACAGATACGCAGTATTTT. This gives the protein CASSLDRGTDTQYF.

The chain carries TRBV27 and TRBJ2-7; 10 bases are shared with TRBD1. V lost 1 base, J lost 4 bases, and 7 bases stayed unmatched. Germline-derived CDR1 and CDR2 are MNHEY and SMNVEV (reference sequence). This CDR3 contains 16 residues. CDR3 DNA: TGTGCCAGCAGTTTATACCGGGACAGGGGTTCGTACGAGCAGTACTTC. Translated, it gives CASSLYRDRGSYEQYF.

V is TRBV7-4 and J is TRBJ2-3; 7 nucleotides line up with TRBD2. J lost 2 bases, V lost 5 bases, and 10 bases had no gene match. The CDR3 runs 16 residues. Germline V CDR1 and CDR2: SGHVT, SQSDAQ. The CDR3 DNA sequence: TGTGCCAGCAGCCAGAGGGCTAGCGGCTCCACAGATACGCAGTATTTT. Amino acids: CASSQRASGSTDTQYF.

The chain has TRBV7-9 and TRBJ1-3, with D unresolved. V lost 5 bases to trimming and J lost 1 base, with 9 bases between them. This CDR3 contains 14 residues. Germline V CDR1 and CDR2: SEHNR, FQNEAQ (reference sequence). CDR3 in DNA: TGTGCCAGCAGCATGGGAGAGTCTGGAAACACCATATATTTT. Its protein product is CASSMGESGNTIYF.

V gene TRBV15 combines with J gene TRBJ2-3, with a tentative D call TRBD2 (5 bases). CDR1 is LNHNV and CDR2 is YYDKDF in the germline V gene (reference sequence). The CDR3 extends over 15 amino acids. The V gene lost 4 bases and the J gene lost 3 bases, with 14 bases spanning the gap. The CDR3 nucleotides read TGTGCCACCAGCAACGGGCGATCGGGGACAGATACGCAGTATTTT. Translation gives CATSNGRSGTDTQYF.

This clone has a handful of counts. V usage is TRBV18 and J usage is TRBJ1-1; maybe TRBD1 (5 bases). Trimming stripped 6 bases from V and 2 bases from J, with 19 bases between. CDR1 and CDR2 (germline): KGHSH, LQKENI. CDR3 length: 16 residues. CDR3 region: CASSPSVATANTEAFF. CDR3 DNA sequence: TGTGCCAGCTCCCCGAGCGTGGCGACAGCTAACACTGAAGCTTTCTTT.